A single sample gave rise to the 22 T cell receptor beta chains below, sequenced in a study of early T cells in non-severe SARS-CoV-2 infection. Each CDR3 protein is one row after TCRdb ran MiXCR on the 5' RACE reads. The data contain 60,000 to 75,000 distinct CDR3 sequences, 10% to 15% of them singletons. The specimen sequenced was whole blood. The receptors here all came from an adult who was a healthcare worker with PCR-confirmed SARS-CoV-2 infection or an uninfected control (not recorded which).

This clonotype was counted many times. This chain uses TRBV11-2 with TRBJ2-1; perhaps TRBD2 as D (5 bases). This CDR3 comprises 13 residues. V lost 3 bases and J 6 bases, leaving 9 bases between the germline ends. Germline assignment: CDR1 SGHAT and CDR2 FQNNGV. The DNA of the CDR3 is TGTGCCAGCAGCTTCATAGGGAGCAATGAGCAGTTCTTC. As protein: CASSFIGSNEQFF.

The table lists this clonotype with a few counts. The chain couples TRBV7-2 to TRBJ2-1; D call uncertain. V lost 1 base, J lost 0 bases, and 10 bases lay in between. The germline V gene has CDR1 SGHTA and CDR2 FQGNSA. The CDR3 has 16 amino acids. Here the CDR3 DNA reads TGTGCCAGCAGCTTAGGTCAGGTGAGCTCCTACAATGAGCAGTTCTTC. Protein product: CASSLGQVSSYNEQFF. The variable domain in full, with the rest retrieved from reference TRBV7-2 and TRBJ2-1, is GAGVSQSPSNKVTEKGKDVELRCDPISGHTALYWYRQSLGQGLEFLIYFQGNSAPDKSGLPSDRFSAERTGGSVSTLTIQRTQQEDSAVYLCASSLGQVSSYNEQFFGPGTRLTVL.

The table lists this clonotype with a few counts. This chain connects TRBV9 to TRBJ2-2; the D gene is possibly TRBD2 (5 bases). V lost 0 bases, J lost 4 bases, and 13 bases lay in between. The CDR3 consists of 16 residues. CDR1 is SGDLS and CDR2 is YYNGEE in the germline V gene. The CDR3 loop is CASSVASGLRTGELFF. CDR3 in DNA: TGTGCCAGCAGCGTAGCGTCTGGACTCCGCACCGGGGAGCTGTTTTTT.

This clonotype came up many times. Written as DNA, the CDR3 is TGTGCCAGCAGTTACTCGACAGGGGGCTATGGGTACGAGCAGTACTTC. Translation gives CASSYSTGGYGYEQYF. The rearrangement links TRBV6-6 to TRBJ2-7; TRBD1 matches at 10 bases. CDR1 and CDR2 from the germline V gene are MNHNY and SVGAGI (reference sequence). The CDR3 consists of 16 residues. The J segment lost 4 bases and the V segment lost 0 bases, leaving 6 bases of the junction unmatched.

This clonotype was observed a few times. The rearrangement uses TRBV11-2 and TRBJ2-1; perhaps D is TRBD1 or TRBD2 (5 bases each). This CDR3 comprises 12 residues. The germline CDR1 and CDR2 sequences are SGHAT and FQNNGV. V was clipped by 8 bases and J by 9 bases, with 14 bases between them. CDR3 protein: CASSGPGTEQFF. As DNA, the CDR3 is TGTGCCAGCTCGGGGCCAGGCACTGAGCAGTTCTTC.

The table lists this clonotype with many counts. For the CDR3, the DNA is TGTGCCAGCAGCCCAGGCTACACCTTCTACAATGAGCAGTTCTTC. This gives the protein CASSPGYTFYNEQFF. The rearrangement uses TRBV3-1 and TRBJ2-1, with D hard to call. V was pared by 4 bases and J by 3 bases, with 13 bases between. The CDR3 length is 15 residues. The V gene's germline CDR1 is LGHDT and CDR2 YNNKEL (reference sequence).

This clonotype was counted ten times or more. The CDR3 bases are TGTGCCATCAGAGAGACCTTATTATGGGCAACTAATGAAAAACTGTTTTTT. It specifies CAIRETLLWATNEKLFF. The chain joins TRBV10-3 to TRBJ1-4; D gene uncertain. This CDR3 comprises 17 residues. V gave up 6 bases and J gave up 0 bases, with 17 bases separating them. The V gene's germline CDR1 is ENHRY and CDR2 SYGVKD.

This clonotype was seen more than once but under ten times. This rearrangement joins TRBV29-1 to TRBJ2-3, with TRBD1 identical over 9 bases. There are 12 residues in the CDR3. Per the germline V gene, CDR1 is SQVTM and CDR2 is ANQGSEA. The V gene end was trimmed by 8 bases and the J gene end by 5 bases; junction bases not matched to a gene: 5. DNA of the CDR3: TGCAGCACCCGGACAGGGGTAGATACGCAGTATTTT. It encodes CSTRTGVDTQYF.

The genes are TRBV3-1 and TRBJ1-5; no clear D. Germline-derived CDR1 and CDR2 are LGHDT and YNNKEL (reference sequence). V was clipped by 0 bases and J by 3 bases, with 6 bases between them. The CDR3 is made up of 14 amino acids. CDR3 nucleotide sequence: TGTGCCAGCAGCCAAGAGAGGTACAATCAGCCCCAGCATTTT. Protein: CASSQERYNQPQHF.

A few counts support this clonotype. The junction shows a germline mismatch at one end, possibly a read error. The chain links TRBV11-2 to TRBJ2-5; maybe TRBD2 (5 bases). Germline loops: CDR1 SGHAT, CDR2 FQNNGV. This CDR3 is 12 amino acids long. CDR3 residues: CASSPIGLNGNF. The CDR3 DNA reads TGTGCCAGCAGCCCCATCGGACTCAACGGGAACTTC.

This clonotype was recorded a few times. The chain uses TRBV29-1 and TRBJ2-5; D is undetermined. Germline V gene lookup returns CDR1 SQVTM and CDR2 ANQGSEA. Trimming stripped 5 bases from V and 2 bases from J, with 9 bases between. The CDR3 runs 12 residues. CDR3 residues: CSVPLGQETQYF. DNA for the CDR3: TGCAGCGTTCCTCTAGGGCAAGAGACCCAGTACTTC.

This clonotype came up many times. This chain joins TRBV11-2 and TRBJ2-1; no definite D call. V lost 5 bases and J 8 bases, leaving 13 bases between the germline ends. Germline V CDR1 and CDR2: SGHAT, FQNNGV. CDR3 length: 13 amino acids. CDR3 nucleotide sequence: TGTGCCAGCAGCCCCACCCCTAGGGATGAGCAGTTCTTC. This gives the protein CASSPTPRDEQFF.

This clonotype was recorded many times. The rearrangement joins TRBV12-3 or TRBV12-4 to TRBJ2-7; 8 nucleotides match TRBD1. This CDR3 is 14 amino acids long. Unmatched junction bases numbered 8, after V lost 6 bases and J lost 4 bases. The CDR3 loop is CASSPGTGGYEQYF. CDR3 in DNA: TGTGCCAGCAGCCCCGGGACAGGAGGATACGAGCAGTACTTC.

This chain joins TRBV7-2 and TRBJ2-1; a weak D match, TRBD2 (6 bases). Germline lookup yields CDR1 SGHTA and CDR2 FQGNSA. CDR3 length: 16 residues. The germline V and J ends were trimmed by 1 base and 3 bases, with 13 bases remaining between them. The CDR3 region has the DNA TGTGCCAGCAGCTTAGAGGCTAGCGAGTACTACAATGAGCAGTTCTTC. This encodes CASSLEASEYYNEQFF.

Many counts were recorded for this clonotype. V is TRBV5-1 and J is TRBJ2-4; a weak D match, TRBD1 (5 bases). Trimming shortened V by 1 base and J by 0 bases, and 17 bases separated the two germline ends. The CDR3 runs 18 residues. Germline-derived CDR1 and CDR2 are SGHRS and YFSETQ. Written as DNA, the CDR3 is TGCGCCAGCAGCTTGAGCATATTGACAGCTCTAGCCAAAAACATTCAGTACTTC. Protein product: CASSLSILTALAKNIQYF.

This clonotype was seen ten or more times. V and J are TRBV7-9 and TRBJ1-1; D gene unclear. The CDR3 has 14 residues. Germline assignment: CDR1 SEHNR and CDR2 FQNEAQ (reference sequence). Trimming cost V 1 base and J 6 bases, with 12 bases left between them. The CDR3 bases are TGTGCCAGCAGCTTAGAATCTGGGATTTCTGAAGCTTTCTTT. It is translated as CASSLESGISEAFF.

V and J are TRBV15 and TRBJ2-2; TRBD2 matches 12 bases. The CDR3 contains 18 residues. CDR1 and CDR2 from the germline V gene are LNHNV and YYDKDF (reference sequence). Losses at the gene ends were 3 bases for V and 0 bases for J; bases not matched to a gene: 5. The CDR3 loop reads CATSSGLAGTTNTGELFF. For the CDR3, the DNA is TGTGCCACCAGCAGCGGACTAGCGGGGACTACGAACACCGGGGAGCTGTTTTTT.

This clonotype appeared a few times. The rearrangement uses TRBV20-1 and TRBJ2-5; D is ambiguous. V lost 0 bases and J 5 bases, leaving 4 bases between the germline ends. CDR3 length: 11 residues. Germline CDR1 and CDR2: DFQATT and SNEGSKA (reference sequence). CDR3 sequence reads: CSARDRETQYF. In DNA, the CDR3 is TGCAGTGCTAGAGATCGCGAGACCCAGTACTTC.

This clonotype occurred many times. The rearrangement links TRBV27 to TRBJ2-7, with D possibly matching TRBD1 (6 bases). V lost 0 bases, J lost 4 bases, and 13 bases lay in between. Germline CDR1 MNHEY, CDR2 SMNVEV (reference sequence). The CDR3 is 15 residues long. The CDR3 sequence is CASSLSGQTLYEQYF. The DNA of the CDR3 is TGTGCCAGCAGTTTATCCGGACAGACACTTTACGAGCAGTACTTC.

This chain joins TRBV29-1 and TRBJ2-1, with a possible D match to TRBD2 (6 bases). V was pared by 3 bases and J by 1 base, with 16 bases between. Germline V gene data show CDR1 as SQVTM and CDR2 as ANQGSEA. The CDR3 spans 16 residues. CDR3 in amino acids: CSVEGTRTQSYNEQFF. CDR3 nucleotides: TGCAGCGTTGAGGGGACTCGGACGCAGTCCTACAATGAGCAGTTCTTC.

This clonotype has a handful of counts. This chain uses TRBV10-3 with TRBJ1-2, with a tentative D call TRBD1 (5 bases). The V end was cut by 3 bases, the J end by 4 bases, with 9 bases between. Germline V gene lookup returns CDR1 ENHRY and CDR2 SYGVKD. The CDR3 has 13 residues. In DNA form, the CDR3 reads TGTGCCATCAGTGACAGGGCCCCCTATGGCTACACCTTC. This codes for CAISDRAPYGYTF.

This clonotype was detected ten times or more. CDR3: CASRTSGNYNEQFF. CDR3 DNA sequence: TGTGCCAGCCGCACTAGCGGGAATTACAATGAGCAGTTCTTC. The rearrangement joins TRBV3-1 to TRBJ2-1, with TRBD2 matching 10 bases. In germline, CDR1 is LGHDT, CDR2 YNNKEL (reference sequence). The length of the CDR3 is 14 residues. Losses at the gene ends were 8 bases for V and 4 bases for J; bases not matched to a gene: 5.